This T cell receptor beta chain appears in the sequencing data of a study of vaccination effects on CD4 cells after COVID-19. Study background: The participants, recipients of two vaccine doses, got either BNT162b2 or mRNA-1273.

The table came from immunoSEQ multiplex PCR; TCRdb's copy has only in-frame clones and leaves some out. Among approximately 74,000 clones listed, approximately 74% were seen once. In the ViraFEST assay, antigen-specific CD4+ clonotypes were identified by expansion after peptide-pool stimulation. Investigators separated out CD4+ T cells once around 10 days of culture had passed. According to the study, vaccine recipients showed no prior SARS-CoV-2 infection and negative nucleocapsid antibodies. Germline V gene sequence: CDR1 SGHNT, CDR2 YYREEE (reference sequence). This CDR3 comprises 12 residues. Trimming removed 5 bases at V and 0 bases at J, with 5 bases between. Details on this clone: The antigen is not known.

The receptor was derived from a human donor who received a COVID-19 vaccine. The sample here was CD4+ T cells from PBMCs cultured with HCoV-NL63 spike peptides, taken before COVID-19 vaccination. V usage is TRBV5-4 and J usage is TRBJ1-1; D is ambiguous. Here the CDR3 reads CASRDMNTEAFF. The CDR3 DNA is TGTGCCAGCAGGGATATGAACACTGAAGCTTTCTTT.